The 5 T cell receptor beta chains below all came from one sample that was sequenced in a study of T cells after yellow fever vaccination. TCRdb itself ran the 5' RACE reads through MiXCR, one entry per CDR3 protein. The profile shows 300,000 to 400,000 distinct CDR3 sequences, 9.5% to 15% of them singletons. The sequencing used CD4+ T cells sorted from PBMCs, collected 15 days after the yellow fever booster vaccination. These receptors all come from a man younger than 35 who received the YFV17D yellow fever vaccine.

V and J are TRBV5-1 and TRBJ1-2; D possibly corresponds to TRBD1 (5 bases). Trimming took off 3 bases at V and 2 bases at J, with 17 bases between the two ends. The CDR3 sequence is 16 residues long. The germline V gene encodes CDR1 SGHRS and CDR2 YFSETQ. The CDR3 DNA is TGCGCCAGCAGCTGGACATTTCCAGCCGCAAACTATGGCTACACCTTC. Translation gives CASSWTFPAANYGYTF.

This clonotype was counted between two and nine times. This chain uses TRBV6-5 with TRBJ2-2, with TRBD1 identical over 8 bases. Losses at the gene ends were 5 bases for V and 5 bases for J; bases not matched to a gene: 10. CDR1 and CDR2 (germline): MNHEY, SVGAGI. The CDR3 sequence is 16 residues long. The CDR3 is CASSRTLQGETGELFF. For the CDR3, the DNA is TGTGCCAGCAGTAGAACCTTACAGGGGGAAACCGGGGAGCTGTTTTTT.

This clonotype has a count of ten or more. CDR3 DNA sequence: TGCGCCAGCAGCGCGGGGACAGGAACCGGGGAGCTGTTTTTT. Protein product: CASSAGTGTGELFF. The chain employs TRBV5-1 and TRBJ2-2, with 8 bases aligning to TRBD1. The junction had 4 bases not matched to a gene; V was cut back by 4 bases and J by 5 bases. The CDR3 consists of 14 residues. CDR1 and CDR2 from the germline V gene are SGHRS and YFSETQ.

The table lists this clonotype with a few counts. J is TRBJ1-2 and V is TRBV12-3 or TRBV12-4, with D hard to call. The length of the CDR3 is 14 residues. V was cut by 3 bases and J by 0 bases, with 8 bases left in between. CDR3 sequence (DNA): TGTGCCAGCAGTTTTGGTGTTGCTAACTATGGCTACACCTTC. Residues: CASSFGVANYGYTF.

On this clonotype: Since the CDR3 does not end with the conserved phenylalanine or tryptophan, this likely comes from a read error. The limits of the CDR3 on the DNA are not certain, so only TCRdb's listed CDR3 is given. The CDR3 is CASSLAPGPP. V and J are TRBV12-3 or TRBV12-4 and TRBJ1-4; TRBD1 was called by the table and not checked on the DNA. The CDR3 extends over 10 residues, inclusive of both ends.